This T cell receptor (beta chain) was recovered during a study of blood T cell repertoires in COVID-19. V was clipped by 7 bases and J by 0 bases, with 13 bases between them. Germline V gives CDR1 SNHLY, CDR2 FYNNEI. This CDR3 has 14 residues. The method was immunoSEQ multiplex PCR; TCRdb's version includes in-frame clones alone and lacks a portion of them. The sample carries around 54,000 clones, about four fifths recorded once. Sample: peripheral blood. The receptor was derived from a woman in her sixties or seventies with acute or convalescent COVID-19. The V and J genes are TRBV2 and TRBJ2-7; weak D call: TRBD2 (6 bases). This chain's CDR3 is CASTLDGGSYEQYF. In DNA form, the CDR3 reads TGTGCCAGCACTCTCGACGGGGGCTCCTACGAGCAGTACTTC. The full variable domain, in which reference TRBV2 and TRBJ2-7 provide the parts outside the CDR3, is EPEVTQTPSHQVTQMGQEVILRCVPISNHLYFYWYRQILGQKVEFLVSFYNNEISEKSEIFDDQFSVERPDGSNFTLKIRSTKLEDSAMYFCASTLDGGSYEQYFGPGTRLTVT.